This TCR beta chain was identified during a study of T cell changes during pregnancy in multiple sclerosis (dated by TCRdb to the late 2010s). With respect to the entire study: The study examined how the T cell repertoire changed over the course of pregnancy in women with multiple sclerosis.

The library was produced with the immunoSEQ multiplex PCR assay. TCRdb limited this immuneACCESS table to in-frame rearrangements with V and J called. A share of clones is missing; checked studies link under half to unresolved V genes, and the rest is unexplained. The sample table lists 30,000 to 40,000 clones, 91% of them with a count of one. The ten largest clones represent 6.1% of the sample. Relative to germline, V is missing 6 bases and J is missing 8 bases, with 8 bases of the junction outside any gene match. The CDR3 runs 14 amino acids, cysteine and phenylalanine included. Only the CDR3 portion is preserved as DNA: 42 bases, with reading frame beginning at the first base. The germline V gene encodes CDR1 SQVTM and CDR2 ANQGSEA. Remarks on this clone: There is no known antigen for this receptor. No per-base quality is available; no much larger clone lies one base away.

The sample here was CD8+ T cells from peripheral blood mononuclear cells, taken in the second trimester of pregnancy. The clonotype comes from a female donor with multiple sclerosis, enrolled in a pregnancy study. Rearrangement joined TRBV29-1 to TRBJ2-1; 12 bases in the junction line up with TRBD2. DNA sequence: TGCAGCGTAAGACTAGCGGGGGATATAGATGAGCAGTTCTTC. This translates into CSVRLAGDIDEQFF.